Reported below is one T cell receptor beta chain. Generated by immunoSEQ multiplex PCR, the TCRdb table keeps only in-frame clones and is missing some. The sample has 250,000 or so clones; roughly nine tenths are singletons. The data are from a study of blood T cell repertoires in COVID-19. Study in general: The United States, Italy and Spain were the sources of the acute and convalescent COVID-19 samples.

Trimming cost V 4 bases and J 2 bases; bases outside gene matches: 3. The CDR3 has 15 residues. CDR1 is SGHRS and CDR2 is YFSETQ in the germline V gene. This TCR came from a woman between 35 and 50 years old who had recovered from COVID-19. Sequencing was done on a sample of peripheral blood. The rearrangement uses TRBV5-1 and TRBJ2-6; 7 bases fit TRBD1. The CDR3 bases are TGCGCCAGCAGCCGAACAGGGGCTGGGGCCAACGTCCTGACTTTC. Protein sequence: CASSRTGAGANVLTF.